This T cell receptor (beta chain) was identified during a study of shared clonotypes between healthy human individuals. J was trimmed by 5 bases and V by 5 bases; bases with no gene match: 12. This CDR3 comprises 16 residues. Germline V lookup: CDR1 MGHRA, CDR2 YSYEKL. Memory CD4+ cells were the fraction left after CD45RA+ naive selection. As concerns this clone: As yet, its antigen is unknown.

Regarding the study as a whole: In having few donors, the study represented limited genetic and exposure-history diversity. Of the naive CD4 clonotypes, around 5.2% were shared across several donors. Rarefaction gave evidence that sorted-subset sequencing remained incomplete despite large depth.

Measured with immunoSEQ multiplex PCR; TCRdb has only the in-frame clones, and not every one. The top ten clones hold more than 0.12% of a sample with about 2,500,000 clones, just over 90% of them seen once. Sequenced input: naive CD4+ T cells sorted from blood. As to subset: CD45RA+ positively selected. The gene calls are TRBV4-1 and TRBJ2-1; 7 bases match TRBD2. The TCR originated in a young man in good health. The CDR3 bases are TGCGCCAGCAGCTTACAACCAGGACTAGTGGACAATGAGCAGTTCTTC. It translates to CASSLQPGLVDNEQFF.